The clone carrying this TCR beta chain has at least ten counts. Its specificity is not known. The CDR3 is made up of 17 amino acids. Germline CDR1 and CDR2: DFQATT and SNEGSKA (reference sequence). With 3 bases clipped from V and 1 base from J, the junction kept 13 bases outside the gene matches. The sample belongs to a study of T-cell reconstitution after alpha-beta-depleted transplantation in children. Study results and caveats: Diversity of TCRbeta at day 60 was high in some patients, arising from surviving recipient T cells and thymic progenitors. Reportedly, alpha-beta T cells present about two months post-transplant originated from several hundred expanded clones of graft origin.

It was with unique molecular identifiers that the TCRbeta library was prepared. TCRdb recomputed calls from the PCR reads with MiXCR, one row per CDR3 protein. The sample includes about 470,000 distinct CDR3 sequences, approximately 41% of them seen just once. The rearrangement uses TRBV20-1 and TRBJ2-3; 7 bases are shared with TRBD2. The sequencing here drew on PBMCs, taken before TCRalphabeta/CD19-depleted stem cell transplant. This sequence originates from a girl aged 2 to 10 with aplastic anemia, due to receive a stem cell transplant. This chain's CDR3 is CSASPLMGSGGTDTQYF. The CDR3 region has the DNA TGCAGTGCTAGCCCCCTCATGGGGAGCGGGGGCACAGATACGCAGTATTTT.